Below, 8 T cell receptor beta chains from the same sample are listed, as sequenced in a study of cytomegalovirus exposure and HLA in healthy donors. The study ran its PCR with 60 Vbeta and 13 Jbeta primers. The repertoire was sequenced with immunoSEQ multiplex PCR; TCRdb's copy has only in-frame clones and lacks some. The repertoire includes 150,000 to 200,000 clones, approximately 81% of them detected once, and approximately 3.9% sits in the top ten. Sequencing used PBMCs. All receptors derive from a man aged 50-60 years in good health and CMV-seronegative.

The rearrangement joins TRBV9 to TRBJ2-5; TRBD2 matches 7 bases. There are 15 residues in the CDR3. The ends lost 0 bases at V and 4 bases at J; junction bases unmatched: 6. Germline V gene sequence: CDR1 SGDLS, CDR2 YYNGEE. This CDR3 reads CASSVATSYAETQYF. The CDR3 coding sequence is TGTGCCAGCAGCGTAGCGACTAGCTACGCAGAGACCCAGTACTTC. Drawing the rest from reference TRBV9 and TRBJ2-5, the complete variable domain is DSGVTQTPKHLITATGQRVTLRCSPRSGDLSVYWYQQSLDQGLQFLIQYYNGEERAKGNILERFSAQQFPDLHSELNLSSLELGDSALYFCASSVATSYAETQYFGPGTRLLVL.

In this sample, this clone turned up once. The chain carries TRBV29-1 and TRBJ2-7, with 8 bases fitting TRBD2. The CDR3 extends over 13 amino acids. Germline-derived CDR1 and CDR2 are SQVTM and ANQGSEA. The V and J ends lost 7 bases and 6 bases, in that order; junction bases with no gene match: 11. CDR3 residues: CSAQRGSVPEQYF. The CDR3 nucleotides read TGCAGCGCACAGCGGGGGAGCGTTCCCGAGCAGTACTTC.

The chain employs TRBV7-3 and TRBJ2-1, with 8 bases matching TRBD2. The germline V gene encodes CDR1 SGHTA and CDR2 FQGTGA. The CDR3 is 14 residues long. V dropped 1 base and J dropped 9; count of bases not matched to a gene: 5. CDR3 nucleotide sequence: TGTGCCAGCAGCTTAATGGTCGGGGGGGGTGAGCAGTTCTTC. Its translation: CASSLMVGGGEQFF.

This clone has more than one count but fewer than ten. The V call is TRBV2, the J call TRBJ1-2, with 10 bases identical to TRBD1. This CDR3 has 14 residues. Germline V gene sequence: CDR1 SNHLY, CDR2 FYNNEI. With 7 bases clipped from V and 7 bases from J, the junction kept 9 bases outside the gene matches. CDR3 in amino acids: CASKSGTGDFGYTF. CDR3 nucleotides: TGTGCCAGCAAAAGTGGGACAGGGGACTTTGGCTACACCTTC.

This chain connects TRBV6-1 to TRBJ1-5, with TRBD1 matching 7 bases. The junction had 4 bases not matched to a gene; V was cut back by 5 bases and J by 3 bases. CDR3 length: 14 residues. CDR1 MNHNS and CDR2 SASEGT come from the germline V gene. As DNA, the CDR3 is TGTGCCAGCAGTCCTACAGGGGTCAATCAGCCCCAGCATTTT. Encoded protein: CASSPTGVNQPQHF.

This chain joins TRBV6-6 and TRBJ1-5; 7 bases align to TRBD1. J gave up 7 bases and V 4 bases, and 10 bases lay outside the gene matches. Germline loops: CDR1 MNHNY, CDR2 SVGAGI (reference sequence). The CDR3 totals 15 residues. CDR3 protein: CASSSVDRVGQPQHF. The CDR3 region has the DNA TGTGCCAGCAGTTCCGTCGACAGGGTGGGGCAGCCCCAGCATTTT.

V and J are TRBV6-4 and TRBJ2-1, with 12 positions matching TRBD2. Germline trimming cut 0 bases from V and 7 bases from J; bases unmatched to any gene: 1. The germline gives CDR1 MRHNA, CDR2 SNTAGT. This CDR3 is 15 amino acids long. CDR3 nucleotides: TGTGCCAGCAGTGACTCACTAGCGGGGGGTAATGAGCAGTTCTTC. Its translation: CASSDSLAGGNEQFF.

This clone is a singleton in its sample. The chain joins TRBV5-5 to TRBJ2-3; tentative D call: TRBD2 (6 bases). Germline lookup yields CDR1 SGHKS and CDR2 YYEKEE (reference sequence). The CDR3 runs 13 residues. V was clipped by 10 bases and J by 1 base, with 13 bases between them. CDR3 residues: CALPPGGTDTQYF. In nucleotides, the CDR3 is TGTGCCTTACCCCCGGGAGGCACAGATACGCAGTATTTT.